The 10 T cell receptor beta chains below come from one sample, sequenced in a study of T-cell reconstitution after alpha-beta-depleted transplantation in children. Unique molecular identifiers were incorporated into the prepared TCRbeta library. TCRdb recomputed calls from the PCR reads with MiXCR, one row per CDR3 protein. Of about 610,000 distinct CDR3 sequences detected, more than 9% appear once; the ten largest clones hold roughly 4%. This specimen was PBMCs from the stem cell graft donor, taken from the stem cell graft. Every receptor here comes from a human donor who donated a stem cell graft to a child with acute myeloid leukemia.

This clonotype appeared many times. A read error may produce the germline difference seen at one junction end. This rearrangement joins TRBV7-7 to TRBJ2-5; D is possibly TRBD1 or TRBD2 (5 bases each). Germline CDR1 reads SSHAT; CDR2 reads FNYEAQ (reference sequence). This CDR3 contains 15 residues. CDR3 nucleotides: TGTGCTAGCAGCTTAGTCGGGGCAGTCCAAGAGACCCAGTACTTC. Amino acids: CASSLVGAVQETQYF.

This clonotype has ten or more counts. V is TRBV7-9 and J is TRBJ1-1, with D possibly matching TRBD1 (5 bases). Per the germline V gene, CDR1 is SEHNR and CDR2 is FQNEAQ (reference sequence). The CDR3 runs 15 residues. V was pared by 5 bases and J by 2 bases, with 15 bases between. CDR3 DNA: TGTGCCAGCAGCGTAGGACAAACAGGAAACACTGAAGCTTTCTTT. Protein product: CASSVGQTGNTEAFF.

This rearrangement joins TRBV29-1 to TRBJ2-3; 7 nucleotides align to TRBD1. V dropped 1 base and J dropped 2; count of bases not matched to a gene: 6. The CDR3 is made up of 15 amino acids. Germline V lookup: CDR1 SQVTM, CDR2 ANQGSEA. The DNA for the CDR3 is TGCAGCGTTGAAGGTGCAGGGGGAGACACAGATACGCAGTATTTT. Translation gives CSVEGAGGDTDTQYF.

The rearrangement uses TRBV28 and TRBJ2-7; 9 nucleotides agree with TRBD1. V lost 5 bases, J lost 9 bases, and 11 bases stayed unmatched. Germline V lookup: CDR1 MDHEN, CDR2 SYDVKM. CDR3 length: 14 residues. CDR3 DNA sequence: TGTGCCAGCAGTCAACAGGGGGCCCAAGGAGGGCAGTACTTC. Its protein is CASSQQGAQGGQYF. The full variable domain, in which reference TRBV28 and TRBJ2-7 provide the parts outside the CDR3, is DVKVTQSSRYLVKRTGEKVFLECVQDMDHENMFWYRQDPGLGLRLIYFSYDVKMKEKGDIPEGYSVSREKKERFSLILESASTNQTSMYLCASSQQGAQGGQYFGPGTRLTVT.

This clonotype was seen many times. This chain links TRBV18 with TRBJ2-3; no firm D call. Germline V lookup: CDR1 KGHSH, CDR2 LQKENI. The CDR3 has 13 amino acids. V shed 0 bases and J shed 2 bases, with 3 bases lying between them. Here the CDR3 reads CASSPPTTDTQYF. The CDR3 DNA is TGTGCCAGCTCACCACCGACCACAGATACGCAGTATTTT.

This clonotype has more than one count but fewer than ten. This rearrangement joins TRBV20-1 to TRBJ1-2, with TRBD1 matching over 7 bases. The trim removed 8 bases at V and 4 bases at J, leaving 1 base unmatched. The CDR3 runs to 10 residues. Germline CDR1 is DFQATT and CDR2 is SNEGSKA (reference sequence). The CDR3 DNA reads TGCAGTCCAGGGGGCTATGGCTACACCTTC. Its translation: CSPGGYGYTF.

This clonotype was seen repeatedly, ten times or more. The CDR3 is CATSKEDRGYTF. The CDR3 DNA is TGTGCCACCAGCAAAGAGGACAGGGGCTACACCTTC. This sequence joins TRBV15 and TRBJ1-2; 7 nucleotides match TRBD1. With V trimmed by 4 bases and J by 8 bases, 4 bases remained unmatched. The CDR3 extends over 12 amino acids. Germline CDR1 and CDR2: LNHNV and YYDKDF (reference sequence). The whole variable domain, filled in from reference TRBV15 and TRBJ1-2, reads DAMVIQNPRYQVTQFGKPVTLSCSQTLNHNVMYWYQQKSSQAPKLLFHYYDKDFNNEADTPDNFQSRRPNTSFCFLDIRSPGLGDTAMYLCATSKEDRGYTFGSGTRLTVV.

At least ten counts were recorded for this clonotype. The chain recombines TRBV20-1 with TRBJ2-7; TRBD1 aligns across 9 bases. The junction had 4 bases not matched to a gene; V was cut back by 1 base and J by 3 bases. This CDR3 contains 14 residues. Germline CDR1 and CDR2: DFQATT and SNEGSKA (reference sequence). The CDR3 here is CSARVGTGYYEQYF. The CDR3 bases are TGCAGTGCTAGAGTAGGGACAGGGTACTACGAGCAGTACTTC.

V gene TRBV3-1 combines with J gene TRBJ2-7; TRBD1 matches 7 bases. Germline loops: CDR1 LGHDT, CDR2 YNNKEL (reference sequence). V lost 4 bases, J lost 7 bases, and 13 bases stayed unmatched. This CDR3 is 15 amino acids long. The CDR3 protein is CASSPTSGTVGEQYF. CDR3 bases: TGTGCCAGCAGCCCAACATCAGGGACAGTGGGGGAGCAGTACTTC.

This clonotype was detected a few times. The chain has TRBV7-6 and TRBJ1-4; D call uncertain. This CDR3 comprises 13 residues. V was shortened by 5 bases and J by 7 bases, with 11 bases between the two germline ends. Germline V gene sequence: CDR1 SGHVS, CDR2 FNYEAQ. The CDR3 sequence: CASSGQIGEKLFF. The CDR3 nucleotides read TGTGCCAGCAGCGGGCAGATTGGTGAAAAACTGTTTTTT.